These 16 T cell receptor beta chains came from one sample sequenced in a study of T cell responses to AZD1222 COVID-19 vaccine. Profiled with immunoSEQ multiplex PCR; TCRdb holds only in-frame clones, not every one. Of roughly 150,000 clones in the sample, around 92% were seen once. The specimen was peripheral blood, collected 28 days after the second AZD1222 dose. The receptors stem from an adult who received the AZD1222 COVID-19 vaccine.

V is TRBV6-2 or TRBV6-3 and J is TRBJ1-1, with TRBD1 matching over 8 bases. CDR3 length equals 14 residues. V trimming: 3 bases; J trimming: 7 bases; junction bases outside the gene matches: 7. Germline-derived CDR1 and CDR2 are MNHEY and SVGEGT. CDR3 loop: CASSYPDRGREAFF. The CDR3 DNA follows: TGTGCCAGCAGTTATCCTGACAGGGGACGTGAAGCTTTCTTT.

The chain uses TRBV10-3 and TRBJ2-7; TRBD1 matches 10 bases. J lost 0 bases, V lost 4 bases, and 6 bases had no gene match. The CDR3 contains 16 residues. Germline V gene data show CDR1 as ENHRY and CDR2 as SYGVKD. CDR3 residues: CAISGTGTGASYEQYF. The CDR3 DNA follows: TGTGCCATCAGTGGGACCGGGACAGGGGCCTCCTACGAGCAGTACTTC.

The J gene is TRBJ1-2, the V gene TRBV7-9, with 7 bases fitting TRBD1. The ends lost 1 base at V and 12 bases at J; junction bases unmatched: 8. Germline assignment: CDR1 SEHNR and CDR2 FQNEAQ (reference sequence). This CDR3 is built from 13 residues. CDR3 amino acids: CASSLETGRSHTF. The CDR3 nucleotides read TGTGCCAGCAGCTTAGAGACAGGGAGATCGCACACCTTC.

In nucleotides, the CDR3 is TGTGCCAGCAGAGTCGACAGGGTGAACACCGGGGAGCTGTTTTTT. This encodes CASRVDRVNTGELFF. The gene calls are TRBV7-3 and TRBJ2-2, with 7 bases aligning to TRBD1. This CDR3 is built from 15 residues. Germline V gives CDR1 SGHTA, CDR2 FQGTGA. V was pared by 6 bases and J by 1 base, with 5 bases of the junction left unmatched.

This chain uses TRBV7-9 with TRBJ2-7; 9 bases align to TRBD1. Germline-derived CDR1 and CDR2 are SEHNR and FQNEAQ (reference sequence). With 7 bases clipped from V and 1 base from J, the junction kept 8 bases outside the gene matches. The CDR3 has 15 residues. Here the CDR3 reads CASTSKGTGSYEQYF. CDR3 in DNA: TGTGCCAGCACTTCGAAAGGGACAGGGTCCTACGAGCAGTACTTC.

This sequence joins TRBV19 and TRBJ1-1; 10 bases line up with TRBD1. The CDR3 runs to 15 residues. Trimming at V came to 5 bases and at J to 3 bases, leaving 6 bases not matched to a gene. CDR1 is LNHDA, CDR2 SQIVND, per germline (reference sequence). CDR3 amino acids: CASSQWTGGDTEAFF. The CDR3 DNA follows: TGTGCCAGTAGTCAATGGACAGGGGGGGACACTGAAGCTTTCTTT. Full variable domain (missing parts from reference TRBV19 and TRBJ1-1): DGGITQSPKYLFRKEGQNVTLSCEQNLNHDAMYWYRQDPGQGLRLIYYSQIVNDFQKGDIAEGYSVSREKKESFPLTVTSAQKNPTAFYLCASSQWTGGDTEAFFGQGTRLTVV.

The rearrangement joins TRBV18 to TRBJ2-7; 7 positions match TRBD1. Looked up from germline, CDR1 is KGHSH and CDR2 is LQKENI. With V trimmed by 3 bases and J by 0 bases, 2 bases remained unmatched. This CDR3 spans 14 amino acids. CDR3 residues: CASSPGQDSYEQYF. The CDR3 bases are TGTGCCAGCTCACCTGGACAGGACTCCTACGAGCAGTACTTC.

V is TRBV7-6 and J is TRBJ2-5, with D unclear. Germline assignment: CDR1 SGHVS and CDR2 FNYEAQ. V was shortened by 3 bases and J by 2 bases, with 13 bases between the two germline ends. This CDR3 is built from 15 residues. CDR3 DNA: TGTGCCAGCAGCTTCGGCAACGGGCTTCAAGAGACCCAGTACTTC. This gives the protein CASSFGNGLQETQYF.

The chain joins TRBV10-3 to TRBJ2-7; D not resolved. The CDR3 has 12 amino acids. The germline V gene has CDR1 ENHRY and CDR2 SYGVKD. Trimming shortened V by 4 bases and J by 0 bases, and 4 bases separated the two germline ends. CDR3 DNA: TGTGCCATCAGTGGAGACTCCTACGAGCAGTACTTC. Encoded protein: CAISGDSYEQYF.

The chain combines TRBV24-1 with TRBJ2-5, with D possibly TRBD1 on 6 matching bases. Germline lookup yields CDR1 KGHDR and CDR2 SFDVKD. Trimming took off 4 bases at V and 0 bases at J, with 11 bases between the two ends. CDR3 length equals 15 residues. The CDR3 DNA follows: TGTGCCACCAGTGAAGTCACAGGGCACCAAGAGACCCAGTACTTC. It translates to CATSEVTGHQETQYF.

The V and J genes are TRBV19 and TRBJ1-2, with 10 bases fitting TRBD1. CDR3 length: 13 residues. The junction had 6 bases not matched to a gene; V was cut back by 6 bases and J by 8 bases. Germline-derived CDR1 and CDR2 are LNHDA and SQIVND (reference sequence). The DNA for the CDR3 is TGTGCCAGTAGAACGGGACAGGGGATCGGCTACACCTTC. This encodes CASRTGQGIGYTF.

This chain links TRBV13 with TRBJ2-7; D may be TRBD2 (6 bases). CDR3 length: 15 amino acids. From germline, CDR1 is PRHDT and CDR2 FYEKMQ (reference sequence). V was pared by 3 bases and J by 3 bases, with 15 bases between. The CDR3, as DNA: TGTGCCAGCAGCTTGCAGACCGGGAGAGGCTACGAGCAGTACTTC. Amino acids: CASSLQTGRGYEQYF.

The J gene is TRBJ1-2, the V gene TRBV28, with 10 bases aligning to TRBD1. J lost 9 bases, V lost 5 bases, and 12 bases had no gene match. From germline, CDR1 is MDHEN and CDR2 SYDVKM. The CDR3 has 15 residues. The chain's CDR3 is CASSLPSGTGVRYTF. DNA for the CDR3: TGTGCCAGCAGTCTCCCCTCCGGGACAGGGGTACGCTACACCTTC.

V is TRBV5-4 and J is TRBJ2-6, with D tentatively TRBD1 (5 bases). Trimming took 3 bases from V and 1 from J, leaving 8 bases between them. This CDR3 comprises 15 residues. Germline V gives CDR1 SGHNT, CDR2 YYREEE (reference sequence). The CDR3, as DNA: TGTGCCAGCAGCTCCAGGGTGTCTGGGGCCAACGTCCTGACTTTC. Translation: CASSSRVSGANVLTF.

The genes are TRBV28 and TRBJ2-7, with TRBD1 matching 7 bases. The CDR3 runs to 16 residues. CDR1 and CDR2 from the germline V gene are MDHEN and SYDVKM. V lost 7 bases to trimming and J lost 2 bases; unmatched junction nucleotides: 14. As DNA, the CDR3 is TGTGCCAGCATGAAAAGGGGACAGATTAAGACCTACGAGCAGTACTTC. This sequence encodes CASMKRGQIKTYEQYF.

The CDR3 protein is CASSSGGTEAFF. CDR3 nucleotide sequence: TGTGCCAGCAGTTCAGGGGGCACTGAAGCTTTCTTT. The chain recombines TRBV12-3 or TRBV12-4 with TRBJ1-1; TRBD1 matches 7 bases. The length of the CDR3 is 12 residues. V was pared by 4 bases and J by 4 bases, with 0 bases of the junction left unmatched.